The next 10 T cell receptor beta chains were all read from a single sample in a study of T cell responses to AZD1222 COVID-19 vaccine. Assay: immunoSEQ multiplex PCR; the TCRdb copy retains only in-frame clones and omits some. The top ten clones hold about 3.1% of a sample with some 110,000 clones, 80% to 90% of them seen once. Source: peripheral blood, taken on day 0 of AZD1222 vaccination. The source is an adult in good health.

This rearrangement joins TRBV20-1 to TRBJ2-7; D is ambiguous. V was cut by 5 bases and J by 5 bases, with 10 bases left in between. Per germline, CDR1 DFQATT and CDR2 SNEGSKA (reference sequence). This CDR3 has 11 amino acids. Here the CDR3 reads CSAQIDHEQYF. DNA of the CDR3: TGCAGTGCTCAGATCGACCACGAGCAGTACTTC.

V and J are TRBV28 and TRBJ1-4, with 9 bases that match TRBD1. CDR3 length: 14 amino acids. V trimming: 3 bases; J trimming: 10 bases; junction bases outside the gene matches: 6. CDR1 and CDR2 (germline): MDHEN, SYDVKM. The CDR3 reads CASSLEQGARKLFF. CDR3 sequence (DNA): TGTGCCAGCAGTTTGGAACAGGGGGCGCGAAAACTGTTTTTT.

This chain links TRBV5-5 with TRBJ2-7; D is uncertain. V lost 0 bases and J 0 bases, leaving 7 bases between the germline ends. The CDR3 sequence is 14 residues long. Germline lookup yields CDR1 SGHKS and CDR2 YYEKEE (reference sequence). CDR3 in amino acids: CASSLEGNSYEQYF. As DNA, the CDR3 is TGTGCCAGCAGCTTGGAGGGCAACTCCTACGAGCAGTACTTC.

The CDR3 DNA follows: TGTGCCAGCTCACGGACAGCAACTAATGAAAAACTGTTTTTT. Translating it yields CASSRTATNEKLFF. This chain uses TRBV18 with TRBJ1-4, with D possibly being TRBD1 (6 bases). Per the germline V gene, CDR1 is KGHSH and CDR2 is LQKENI. The CDR3 covers 14 residues. Deletions cut 4 bases from V and 0 bases from J, with 6 bases between. The whole variable domain, remainder taken from reference TRBV18 and TRBJ1-4, is NAGVMQNPRHLVRRRGQEARLRCSPMKGHSHVYWYRQLPEEGLKFMVYLQKENIIDESGMPKERFSAEFPKEGPSILRIQQVVRGDSAAYFCASSRTATNEKLFFGSGTQLSVL.

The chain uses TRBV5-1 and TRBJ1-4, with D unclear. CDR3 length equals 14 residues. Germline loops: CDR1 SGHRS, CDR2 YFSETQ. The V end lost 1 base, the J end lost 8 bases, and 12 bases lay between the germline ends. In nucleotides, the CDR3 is TGCGCCAGCAGCTTGCCCGAGGGAGAGGAAAAACTGTTTTTT. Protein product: CASSLPEGEEKLFF. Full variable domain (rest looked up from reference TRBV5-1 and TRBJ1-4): KAGVTQTPRYLIKTRGQQVTLSCSPISGHRSVSWYQQTPGQGLQFLFEYFSETQRNKGNFPGRFSGRQFSNSRSEMNVSTLELGDSALYLCASSLPEGEEKLFFGSGTQLSVL.

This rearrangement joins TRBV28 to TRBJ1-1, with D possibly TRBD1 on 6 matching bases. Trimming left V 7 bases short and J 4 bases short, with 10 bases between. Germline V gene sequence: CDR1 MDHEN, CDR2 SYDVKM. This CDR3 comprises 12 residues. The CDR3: CASMRGGTEAFF. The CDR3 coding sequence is TGTGCCAGCATGAGAGGGGGCACTGAAGCTTTCTTT.

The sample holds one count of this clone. The CDR3 nucleotides read TGTGCCAGCTCACCGGAAACAGGGAAGGCCGGGGAGCTGTTTTTT. This gives the protein CASSPETGKAGELFF. This chain links TRBV18 with TRBJ2-2; perhaps TRBD1 as D (6 bases). Trimming removed 3 bases from V and 6 bases from J, with 14 bases in between. The V gene's germline CDR1 is KGHSH and CDR2 LQKENI. CDR3 length: 15 residues.

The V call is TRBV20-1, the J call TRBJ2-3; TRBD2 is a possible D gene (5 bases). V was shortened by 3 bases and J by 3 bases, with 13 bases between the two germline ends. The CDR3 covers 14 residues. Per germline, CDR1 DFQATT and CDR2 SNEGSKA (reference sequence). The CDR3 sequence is CSASVGGGTDTQYF. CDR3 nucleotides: TGCAGTGCTAGTGTTGGCGGCGGGACAGATACGCAGTATTTT.

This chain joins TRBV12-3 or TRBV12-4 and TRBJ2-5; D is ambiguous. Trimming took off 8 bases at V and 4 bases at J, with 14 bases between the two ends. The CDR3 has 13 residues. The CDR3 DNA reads TGTGCCAGCCGGGTAGGCGCCCGAGAGACCCAGTACTTC. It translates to CASRVGARETQYF.

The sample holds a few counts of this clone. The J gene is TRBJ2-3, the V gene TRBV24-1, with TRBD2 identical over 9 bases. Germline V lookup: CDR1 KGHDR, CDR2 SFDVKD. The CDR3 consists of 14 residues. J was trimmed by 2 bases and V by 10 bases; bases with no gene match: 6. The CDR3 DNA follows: TGTGCCACTCAGGCTAGCGGGGTCACAGATACGCAGTATTTT. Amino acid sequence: CATQASGVTDTQYF.